The sequence of this TCR beta chain was determined in a study of neoadjuvant anti-PD-1 for oral cavity cancer. Study-wide results and limits: Treg/Th17 ratio rose with pretreatment blood and fell with post-treatment tumor TCRbeta clonality. PBMC Gini-index clonality exceeded responders' in non-responders post-nivolumab.

Repertoires were generated with immunoSEQ multiplex PCR, while TCRdb's copy carries only in-frame clones and drops some. The sample lists fewer than 15,000 clones, about 70% occurring once. Patients had newly diagnosed, untreated stage II-IVA oral cavity squamous cell carcinoma. This CDR3 comprises 14 residues. Germline CDR1 reads MDHEN; CDR2 reads SYDVKM. The ends were cut back, 7 bases at V and 4 bases at J, with 14 bases in the middle. As to this clone: Its antigen is not known.

V gene TRBV28 combines with J gene TRBJ1-5; D not resolved. The source is a person between 40 and 79 years old with oral cavity squamous cell carcinoma. Sequencing used PBMCs, obtained before nivolumab (anti-PD-1) treatment. This chain's CDR3 is CASNTPGQNQPQHF. The CDR3 region has the DNA TGTGCCAGCAATACCCCCGGGCAGAATCAGCCCCAGCATTTT.